This T cell receptor beta chain emerged from a study of blood T cell repertoires in COVID-19. Study in general: Sites across the United States, Italy and Spain contributed samples from acute and convalescent COVID-19. In each case, the material was cDNA or gDNA derived from T cells, B-cell-depleted T cells, or PBMCs.

Under the authors' procedure: Scientists estimated how many nucleated cells there were by amplifying reference gene primers. The repertoire was sequenced with immunoSEQ multiplex PCR; TCRdb's copy has only in-frame clones and lacks some. D and trimming come from the DNA, and the V and J calls and clone size come from that table. This table has 85,000 to 110,000 clones, about 90% appearing once. Sample: peripheral blood. This clonotype was sampled from a human donor in a cohort sampled during active COVID-19.

This CDR3 reads CASSLPGGALGAQYF. The CDR3 region has the DNA TGTGCCAGCAGCTTACCAGGGGGTGCCCTAGGGGCCCAGTACTTC. V gene TRBV7-9 combines with J gene TRBJ2-5; 7 nucleotides agree with TRBD1. After removal of 2 bases from V and 9 bases from J, the junction contained 12 bases not matched to a gene. The germline V gene has CDR1 SEHNR and CDR2 FQNEAQ (reference sequence). CDR3 size: 15 residues. Variable domain in full (rest from reference TRBV7-9 and TRBJ2-5): DTGVSQNPRHKITKRGQNVTFRCDPISEHNRLYWYRQTLGQGPEFLTYFQNEAQLEKSRLLSDRFSAERPKGSFSTLEIQRTEQGDSAMYLCASSLPGGALGAQYFGPGTRLLVL.